These 25 T cell receptor beta chains were all obtained from the same sample, sequenced in a study of blood T cell repertoires in COVID-19. Assay: immunoSEQ multiplex PCR; the TCRdb copy retains only in-frame clones and omits some. This sample yields roughly 320,000 clones, of which about nine tenths are seen a single time; less than 2% belongs to the top ten. Material: peripheral blood. The receptors come from a woman aged 30 to 39 with COVID-19, enrolled during active disease.

This clone was found once. The rearrangement joins TRBV5-1 to TRBJ1-1, with D possibly being TRBD1 (6 bases). V was shortened by 0 bases and J by 6 bases, with 21 bases between the two germline ends. This CDR3 is built from 17 residues. Per the germline V gene, CDR1 is SGHRS and CDR2 is YFSETQ. The CDR3 DNA follows: TGCGCCAGCAGCTTGGGGGGGGGCAGTCCCGTAGCCGCTGAAGCTTTCTTT. Translated, it gives CASSLGGGSPVAAEAFF.

The rearrangement links TRBV7-2 to TRBJ1-5; 7 nucleotides align to TRBD1. Trimming cost V 5 bases and J 2 bases; bases outside gene matches: 12. Germline V gene lookup returns CDR1 SGHTA and CDR2 FQGNSA. The CDR3 sequence is 17 residues long. DNA for the CDR3: TGTGCCAGCAGCCCTCACCCGACAGGGCTCGGCAATCAGCCCCAGCATTTT. Protein sequence: CASSPHPTGLGNQPQHF.

This chain uses TRBV14 with TRBJ1-2; the D gene is possibly TRBD1 (5 bases). This CDR3 contains 15 residues. CDR1 is SGHDN and CDR2 is FVKESK in the germline V gene. Trimming pared 4 bases from V and 3 bases from J, leaving 15 bases between. The CDR3 loop is CASSPGLLRHYGYTF. The DNA of the CDR3 is TGTGCCAGCAGCCCGGGACTCCTCCGCCACTATGGCTACACCTTC.

This chain uses TRBV2 with TRBJ2-1, with TRBD2 matching over 8 bases. V shed 3 bases and J 9 bases; nucleotides not matched to a gene: 7. The V gene's germline CDR1 is SNHLY and CDR2 FYNNEI. The CDR3 covers 14 residues. The CDR3 reads CASSEESGGGEQFF. CDR3 sequence (DNA): TGTGCCAGCAGTGAGGAGAGCGGGGGTGGTGAGCAGTTCTTC. Using reference TRBV2 and TRBJ2-1 for the parts outside the CDR3, the full variable domain is EPEVTQTPSHQVTQMGQEVILRCVPISNHLYFYWYRQILGQKVEFLVSFYNNEISEKSEIFDDQFSVERPDGSNFTLKIRSTKLEDSAMYFCASSEESGGGEQFFGPGTRLTVL.

The CDR3 region has the DNA TGCGCCAGCAGACCTCGGACAGGGATCACTGAAGCTTTCTTT. Translating it yields CASRPRTGITEAFF. The chain employs TRBV4-1 and TRBJ1-1, with TRBD1 matching 8 bases. Germline V gene lookup returns CDR1 MGHRA and CDR2 YSYEKL. This CDR3 region has 14 residues. The V gene end was trimmed by 6 bases and the J gene end by 4 bases; junction bases not matched to a gene: 7.

The J gene is TRBJ1-1, the V gene TRBV7-9; D unresolved. This CDR3 contains 13 residues. The germline V gene encodes CDR1 SEHNR and CDR2 FQNEAQ (reference sequence). Trimming pared 3 bases from V and 6 bases from J, leaving 11 bases between. The CDR3 here is CASSFSMAAEAFF. The CDR3 nucleotides are TGTGCCAGCAGCTTCAGTATGGCGGCTGAAGCTTTCTTT. The full variable domain, completed using reference TRBV7-9 and TRBJ1-1, is DTGVSQNPRHKITKRGQNVTFRCDPISEHNRLYWYRQTLGQGPEFLTYFQNEAQLEKSRLLSDRFSAERPKGSFSTLEIQRTEQGDSAMYLCASSFSMAAEAFFGQGTRLTVV.

V and J are TRBV5-1 and TRBJ2-6; TRBD1 matches 11 bases. The CDR3 length is 17 residues. Germline CDR1 is SGHRS and CDR2 is YFSETQ. J was trimmed by 3 bases and V by 4 bases; bases with no gene match: 6. The DNA of the CDR3 is TGCGCCAGCAGCAGGGGACAGGGGGTGGATGGGGCCAACGTCCTGACTTTC. Translation gives CASSRGQGVDGANVLTF.

The sample holds one count of this clone. The chain couples TRBV7-9 to TRBJ1-3; 7 nucleotides line up with TRBD1. With V trimmed by 7 bases and J by 0 bases, 6 bases remained unmatched. CDR1 and CDR2 (germline): SEHNR, FQNEAQ (reference sequence). The CDR3 spans 15 residues. The CDR3 nucleotides read TGTGCCAGCAACCACGGGACAGACTCTGGAAACACCATATATTTT. Protein: CASNHGTDSGNTIYF.

The chain is built from TRBV30 and TRBJ1-1; unclear D gene. The CDR3 covers 11 residues. Trimming left V 3 bases short and J 3 bases short, with 5 bases between. Germline V gene sequence: CDR1 GTSNPN, CDR2 SVGIG (reference sequence). The CDR3 loop reads CAWRADTEAFF. In DNA form, the CDR3 reads TGTGCCTGGAGGGCCGACACTGAAGCTTTCTTT.

This chain links TRBV5-1 with TRBJ2-1, with 7 bases identical to TRBD1. This CDR3 region has 13 residues. Germline lookup yields CDR1 SGHRS and CDR2 YFSETQ. V gave up 4 bases and J gave up 8 bases; unmatched junction bases: 6. This CDR3 is CASSKAQGYEQFF. CDR3 in DNA: TGCGCCAGCAGCAAGGCACAGGGGTATGAGCAGTTCTTC. Full variable domain (outside the CDR3, taken from reference TRBV5-1 and TRBJ2-1): KAGVTQTPRYLIKTRGQQVTLSCSPISGHRSVSWYQQTPGQGLQFLFEYFSETQRNKGNFPGRFSGRQFSNSRSEMNVSTLELGDSALYLCASSKAQGYEQFFGPGTRLTVL.

This rearrangement joins TRBV6-1 to TRBJ1-5; no reliable D call. The CDR3 contains 15 residues. V was pared by 2 bases and J by 4 bases, with 12 bases between. Germline assignment: CDR1 MNHNS and CDR2 SASEGT. CDR3 sequence: CASSEFGEGNQPQHF. The CDR3, as DNA: TGTGCCAGCAGTGAATTCGGGGAAGGGAATCAGCCCCAGCATTTT.

As concerns this clone: Other DNA variants within this sample encode the same CDR3. The chain recombines TRBV5-1 with TRBJ2-2, with D possibly being TRBD1 (5 bases). The CDR3 is 15 amino acids. Deletions cut 0 bases from V and 2 bases from J, with 8 bases between. Germline V CDR1 and CDR2: SGHRS, YFSETQ. DNA of the CDR3: TGCGCCAGCAGCTTGGCTCAGGGAAACACCGGGGAGCTGTTTTTT. Amino acid sequence: CASSLAQGNTGELFF.

This clone was counted a few times. V gene TRBV6-2 or TRBV6-3 combines with J gene TRBJ2-1; a weak D match, TRBD2 (7 bases). Trimming stripped 3 bases from V and 1 base from J, with 13 bases between. In germline, CDR1 is MNHEY, CDR2 SVGEGT. The CDR3 runs to 16 residues. CDR3: CASSYRGGGSYNEQFF. In DNA form, the CDR3 reads TGTGCCAGCAGTTATCGAGGGGGGGGTTCCTACAATGAGCAGTTCTTC.

J is TRBJ1-2 and V is TRBV9; D is possibly TRBD1 (6 bases). This CDR3 is built from 15 residues. Germline V gene sequence: CDR1 SGDLS, CDR2 YYNGEE. V lost 3 bases and J 3 bases, leaving 15 bases between the germline ends. The CDR3 loop reads CASSADGTSDYGYTF. CDR3 DNA: TGTGCCAGCAGCGCGGACGGGACATCGGACTATGGCTACACCTTC.

The gene calls are TRBV28 and TRBJ1-2; D gene uncertain. The CDR3 runs 14 residues. Germline CDR1 and CDR2: MDHEN and SYDVKM. V lost 4 bases and J lost 3, with 12 bases in between. This chain's CDR3 is CASSSRRTDYGYTF. In DNA form, the CDR3 reads TGTGCCAGCAGTTCGCGGAGGACGGACTATGGCTACACCTTC.

The chain carries TRBV7-9 and TRBJ2-5; 13 nucleotides line up with TRBD2. The V and J ends lost 6 bases and 4 bases, in that order; junction bases with no gene match: 14. The germline CDR1 and CDR2 sequences are SEHNR and FQNEAQ (reference sequence). The CDR3 is 18 amino acids. CDR3 DNA: TGTGCCAGCAGACGACTAGCGGGGGGTCTCAAACCCGGAGAGACCCAGTACTTC. Translated: CASRRLAGGLKPGETQYF.

V gene TRBV4-1 combines with J gene TRBJ1-5; D not certain. The germline gives CDR1 MGHRA, CDR2 YSYEKL. The CDR3 spans 12 residues. Trimming stripped 3 bases from V and 6 bases from J, with 6 bases between. The CDR3 here is CASSHGGQPQHF. For the CDR3, the DNA is TGCGCCAGCAGCCACGGAGGTCAGCCCCAGCATTTT.

As regards this clone: Other DNA sequences in the sample encode the same CDR3. The CDR3 sequence: CASSQDRGNTEAFF. The DNA for the CDR3 is TGTGCCAGCAGCCAAGATCGGGGGAACACTGAAGCTTTCTTT. The chain uses TRBV3-1 (or the pseudogene TRBV3-2) and TRBJ1-1; D is ambiguous. This CDR3 contains 14 residues. V was cut by 0 bases and J by 1 base, with 6 bases left in between. Germline V lookup: CDR1 LGHDT, CDR2 YNNKEL (reference sequence).

The gene calls are TRBV20-1 and TRBJ1-2; TRBD1 might be the D (6 bases). The germline gives CDR1 DFQATT, CDR2 SNEGSKA (reference sequence). V was shortened by 3 bases and J by 7 bases, with 15 bases between the two germline ends. This CDR3 spans 13 amino acids. The CDR3 is CSASGQGRSGYTF. The CDR3 nucleotides read TGCAGTGCTAGTGGGCAGGGGCGGAGTGGCTACACCTTC.

The V and J genes are TRBV5-1 and TRBJ2-5; 12 nucleotides align to TRBD2. CDR3 length equals 16 residues. The trim removed 3 bases at V and 1 base at J, leaving 4 bases unmatched. Germline V gene sequence: CDR1 SGHRS, CDR2 YFSETQ. The CDR3, as DNA: TGCGCCAGCAGCTCCCGGACTAGCGGGGTCCAAGAGACCCAGTACTTC. Protein: CASSSRTSGVQETQYF.

The chain couples TRBV7-3 to TRBJ1-2; perhaps TRBD1 as D (6 bases). The CDR3 covers 13 residues. Germline CDR1 and CDR2: SGHTA and FQGTGA. Trimming stripped 3 bases from V and 8 bases from J, with 13 bases between. This CDR3 is CASSFAQGNGYTF. CDR3 nucleotides: TGTGCCAGCAGCTTCGCCCAGGGGAACGGCTACACCTTC.

The chain combines TRBV4-1 with TRBJ1-1; TRBD1 agrees at 8 bases. CDR1 is MGHRA and CDR2 is YSYEKL in the germline V gene. The CDR3 has 13 amino acids. V shed 4 bases, J shed 4 bases, and the junction held 2 bases outside the gene matches. The CDR3 is CASSPGQGTEAFF. DNA of the CDR3: TGCGCCAGCAGCCCTGGACAGGGCACTGAAGCTTTCTTT.

The V gene is TRBV12-3 or TRBV12-4, the J gene TRBJ1-4, with D maybe TRBD1 (6 bases). The ends were cut back, 8 bases at V and 8 bases at J, with 15 bases in the middle. The CDR3 loop spans 13 amino acids. CDR3 region: CASGAGAGEKLFF. The CDR3 bases are TGTGCCAGCGGGGCAGGGGCGGGCGAAAAACTGTTTTTT.

This clone occurred a few times. The CDR3 here is CASSFFPGEQYV. The CDR3 region has the DNA TGTGCCAGCAGCTTTTTCCCGGGGGAGCAGTACGTC. V usage is TRBV11-3 and J usage is TRBJ2-7; D may be TRBD2 (5 bases). This CDR3 is built from 12 residues. V was cut by 3 bases and J by 7 bases, with 10 bases left in between. Germline CDR1 SGHNT, CDR2 YENEEA.

This chain uses TRBV19 with TRBJ1-2; 8 positions match TRBD1. Looked up from germline, CDR1 is LNHDA and CDR2 is SQIVND (reference sequence). Trimming took 5 bases from V and 5 from J; bases not matched to a gene: 7. CDR3 length equals 14 residues. CDR3 amino acids: CASSLTGGIYGYTF. Here the CDR3 DNA reads TGTGCCAGTAGTCTTACAGGGGGAATATATGGCTACACCTTC.